The 16 T cell receptor beta chains listed next were all sequenced from one sample in a study of cytomegalovirus exposure and HLA in healthy donors. The PCR contained 60 Vbeta and 13 Jbeta primers. Some clones are missing from TCRdb's copy, which holds only in-frame ones; the method was immunoSEQ multiplex PCR. Of 75,000 to 95,000 clones in the sample, less than 85% were seen once. Source material: PBMCs. Source of these receptors: a human donor in good health.

This clone was recorded only once. This sequence joins TRBV6-1 and TRBJ2-7; the match to TRBD2 covers 7 bases. The germline gives CDR1 MNHNS, CDR2 SASEGT. The junction had 11 bases not matched to a gene; V was cut back by 5 bases and J by 4 bases. CDR3 length equals 15 residues. The CDR3 loop reads CASSRAGPGGYEQYF. The CDR3 coding sequence is TGTGCCAGCAGTCGAGCGGGGCCAGGTGGTTACGAGCAGTACTTC.

The chain's CDR3 is CASSFRGTSNYGYTF. The CDR3 DNA reads as TGTGCCAGCAGTTTTAGAGGGACTTCTAACTATGGCTACACCTTC. The V call is TRBV6-5, the J call TRBJ1-2, with D possibly matching TRBD1 (5 bases). This CDR3 has 15 amino acids. Trimming pared 4 bases from V and 0 bases from J, leaving 12 bases between. Germline V gene sequence: CDR1 MNHEY, CDR2 SVGAGI.

The rearrangement joins TRBV11-2 to TRBJ1-3, with a possible D match to TRBD1 (6 bases). Between the trimmed V and J ends, which lost 3 bases and 3 bases, there was a span of 12 bases. CDR1 is SGHAT and CDR2 is FQNNGV in the germline V gene. This CDR3 region has 15 residues. The CDR3 DNA reads TGTGCCAGCAGCTTGGGACACGGGATTGGAAACACCATATATTTT. It codes for CASSLGHGIGNTIYF.

The genes are TRBV30 and TRBJ1-5, with TRBD1 identical over 8 bases. This CDR3 has 13 residues. Germline V gene sequence: CDR1 GTSNPN, CDR2 SVGIG (reference sequence). V was pared by 5 bases and J by 7 bases, with 7 bases of the junction left unmatched. The CDR3 loop is CAWSDRGGQPQHF. The CDR3 region has the DNA TGTGCCTGGTCAGACAGGGGTGGACAGCCCCAGCATTTT.

The rearrangement joins TRBV29-1 to TRBJ2-1, with D maybe TRBD2 (5 bases). The V end was cut by 6 bases, the J end by 9 bases, with 12 bases between. Germline V CDR1 and CDR2: SQVTM, ANQGSEA. The CDR3 runs 11 residues. CDR3 nucleotide sequence: TGCAGCGTCGGTCTAGCAATTGAGCAGTTCTTC. Its translation: CSVGLAIEQFF.

V usage is TRBV4-3 and J usage is TRBJ1-6, with 7 positions matching TRBD1. V shed 2 bases, J shed 8 bases, and the junction held 9 bases outside the gene matches. Germline CDR1 LGHNA, CDR2 YSLEER. CDR3 length equals 16 residues. The CDR3 DNA reads TGCGCCAGCAGCCAAATTCCCAGGGGGTGGGATTCACCCCTCCACTTT. It is translated as CASSQIPRGWDSPLHF.

V is TRBV27 and J is TRBJ1-1; D is uncertain. Trimming stripped 6 bases from V and 4 bases from J, with 15 bases between. Germline CDR1 is MNHEY and CDR2 is SMNVEV (reference sequence). The CDR3 length is 14 residues. The CDR3 sequence: CASREDGWATEAFF. CDR3 bases: TGTGCCAGCAGGGAGGACGGATGGGCCACTGAAGCTTTCTTT.

This clone appeared once. The J gene is TRBJ1-4, the V gene TRBV9; 9 nucleotides line up with TRBD1. Unmatched junction bases numbered 4, after V lost 3 bases and J lost 7 bases. Germline V lookup: CDR1 SGDLS, CDR2 YYNGEE. This CDR3 comprises 14 residues. CDR3 coding DNA: TGTGCCAGCAGCGCGACAGGGGGGGGTGAAAAACTGTTTTTT. As protein: CASSATGGGEKLFF. Based on the CDR3 plus reference TRBV9 and TRBJ1-4, the full variable domain is DSGVTQTPKHLITATGQRVTLRCSPRSGDLSVYWYQQSLDQGLQFLIQYYNGEERAKGNILERFSAQQFPDLHSELNLSSLELGDSALYFCASSATGGGEKLFFGSGTQLSVL.

The V call is TRBV2, the J call TRBJ2-7; D might be TRBD1 (5 bases). The germline V and J ends were trimmed by 3 bases and 2 bases, with 23 bases remaining between them. The germline V gene encodes CDR1 SNHLY and CDR2 FYNNEI. The CDR3 contains 18 residues. The CDR3 sequence: CASSEPGKVPFVPYEQYF. CDR3 DNA: TGTGCCAGCAGTGAGCCAGGGAAAGTCCCATTCGTTCCCTACGAGCAGTACTTC.

The CDR3 reads CASSQDERRGGRTGELFF. The CDR3 bases are TGTGCCAGCAGCCAAGATGAGAGGCGGGGGGGCCGCACCGGGGAGCTGTTTTTT. The chain combines TRBV4-2 with TRBJ2-2, with TRBD2 matching 9 bases. The CDR3 is made up of 18 amino acids. Germline V gene sequence: CDR1 LGHNA, CDR2 YNFKEQ. The ends lost 0 bases at V and 4 bases at J; junction bases unmatched: 9.

The chain combines TRBV13 with TRBJ1-1, with TRBD1 as a possible D gene (6 bases). Trimming pared 6 bases from V and 3 bases from J, leaving 14 bases between. This CDR3 has 14 residues. Looked up from germline, CDR1 is PRHDT and CDR2 is FYEKMQ (reference sequence). The CDR3 DNA is TGTGCCAGCAGTCCGATACAGGGATACACTGAAGCTTTCTTT. It yields the protein CASSPIQGYTEAFF.

The chain uses TRBV27 and TRBJ2-3; 7 bases match TRBD1. The germline V gene encodes CDR1 MNHEY and CDR2 SMNVEV (reference sequence). J lost 3 bases, V lost 5 bases, and 8 bases had no gene match. The CDR3 length is 15 residues. DNA of the CDR3: TGTGCCAGCAGTCATACAGGGGTCGGTACAGATACGCAGTATTTT. Protein sequence: CASSHTGVGTDTQYF.

This clone was recorded once. CDR3 bases: TGTGCCAGCAGCTTCTCCGGGACAACATACGGGGGCTACACCTTC. Its protein is CASSFSGTTYGGYTF. The V call is TRBV5-4, the J call TRBJ1-2; possibly TRBD1 for D (6 bases). Trimming shortened V by 2 bases and J by 8 bases, and 19 bases separated the two germline ends. Germline CDR1 SGHNT, CDR2 YYREEE (reference sequence). The CDR3 covers 15 residues.

The rearrangement links TRBV2 to TRBJ2-3; 8 bases align to TRBD2. This CDR3 has 13 amino acids. Germline CDR1 SNHLY, CDR2 FYNNEI. The trim removed 7 bases at V and 7 bases at J, leaving 7 bases unmatched. CDR3 nucleotides: TGTGCCAGCACCGGGACTAGAGGGCATACGCAGTATTTT. Translated: CASTGTRGHTQYF.

The rearrangement joins TRBV6-6 to TRBJ1-4, with 8 nucleotides matching TRBD1. The CDR3 length is 15 residues. V lost 7 bases to trimming and J lost 8 bases; unmatched junction nucleotides: 12. From germline, CDR1 is MNHNY and CDR2 SVGAGI (reference sequence). The CDR3, as DNA: TGTGCCAGCACAGATGGACAGGGAGGTTCCGAAAAACTGTTTTTT. It codes for CASTDGQGGSEKLFF.

V is TRBV5-1 and J is TRBJ1-4; 7 bases agree with TRBD1. In germline, CDR1 is SGHRS, CDR2 YFSETQ. This CDR3 region has 16 residues. V lost 1 base and J lost 7; bases outside the gene matches: 10. CDR3 DNA: TGCGCCAGCAGCTTGTTTTCTAGGGGGCAGGGTGAAAAACTGTTTTTT. It specifies CASSLFSRGQGEKLFF.